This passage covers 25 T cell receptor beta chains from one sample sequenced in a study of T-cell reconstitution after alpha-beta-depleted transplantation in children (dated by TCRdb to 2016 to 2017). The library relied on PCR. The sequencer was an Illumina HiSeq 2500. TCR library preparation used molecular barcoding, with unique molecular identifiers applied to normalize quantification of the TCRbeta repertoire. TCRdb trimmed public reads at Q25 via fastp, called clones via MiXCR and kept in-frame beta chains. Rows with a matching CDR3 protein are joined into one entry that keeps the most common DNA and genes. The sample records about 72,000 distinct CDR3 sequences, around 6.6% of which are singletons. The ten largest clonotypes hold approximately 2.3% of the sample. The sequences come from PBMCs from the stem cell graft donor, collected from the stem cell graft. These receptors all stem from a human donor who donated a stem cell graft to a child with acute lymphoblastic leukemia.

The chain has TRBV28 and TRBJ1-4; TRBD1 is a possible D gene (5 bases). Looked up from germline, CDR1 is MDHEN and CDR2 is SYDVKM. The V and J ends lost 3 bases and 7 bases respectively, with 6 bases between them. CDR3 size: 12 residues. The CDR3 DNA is TGTGCCAGCAGTTTTGACAGTGAAAAACTGTTTTTT. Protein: CASSFDSEKLFF.

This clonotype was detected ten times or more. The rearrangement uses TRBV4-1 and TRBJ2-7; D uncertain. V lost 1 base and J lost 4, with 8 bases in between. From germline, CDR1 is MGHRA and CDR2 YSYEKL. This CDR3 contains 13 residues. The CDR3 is CASSQGSTYEQYF. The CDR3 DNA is TGCGCCAGCAGCCAAGGGAGTACATACGAGCAGTACTTC.

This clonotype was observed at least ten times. CDR3: CASSLAVISRNEQFF. As DNA, the CDR3 is TGTGCCAGCAGCTTAGCGGTAATTTCGAGGAATGAGCAGTTCTTC. This chain joins TRBV7-6 and TRBJ2-1; D is ambiguous. Looked up from germline, CDR1 is SGHVS and CDR2 is FNYEAQ. V was trimmed by 0 bases and J by 7 bases, leaving 13 bases between them. This CDR3 has 15 residues.

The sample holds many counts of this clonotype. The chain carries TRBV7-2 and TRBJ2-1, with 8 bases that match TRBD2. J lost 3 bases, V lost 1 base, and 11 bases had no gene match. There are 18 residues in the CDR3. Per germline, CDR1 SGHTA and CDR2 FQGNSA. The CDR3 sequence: CASSLVGLAGSRYNEQFF. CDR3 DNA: TGTGCCAGCAGCTTAGTAGGGTTAGCGGGGAGCCGCTACAATGAGCAGTTCTTC.

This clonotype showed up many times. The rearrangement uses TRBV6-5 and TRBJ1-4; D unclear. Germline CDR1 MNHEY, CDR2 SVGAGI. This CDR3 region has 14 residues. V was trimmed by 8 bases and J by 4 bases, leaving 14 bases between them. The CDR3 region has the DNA TGTGCCAGCTGTATGGCCGCCCATAATGAAAAACTGTTTTTT. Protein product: CASCMAAHNEKLFF.

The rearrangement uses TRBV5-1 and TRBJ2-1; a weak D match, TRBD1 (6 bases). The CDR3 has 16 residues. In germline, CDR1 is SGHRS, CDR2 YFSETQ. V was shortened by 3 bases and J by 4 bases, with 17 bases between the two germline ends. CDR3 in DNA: TGCGCCAGCAGCTCGGCCCCCAACGACAGGTACAATGAGCAGTTCTTC. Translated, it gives CASSSAPNDRYNEQFF. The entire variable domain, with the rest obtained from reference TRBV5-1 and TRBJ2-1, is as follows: KAGVTQTPRYLIKTRGQQVTLSCSPISGHRSVSWYQQTPGQGLQFLFEYFSETQRNKGNFPGRFSGRQFSNSRSEMNVSTLELGDSALYLCASSSAPNDRYNEQFFGPGTRLTVL.

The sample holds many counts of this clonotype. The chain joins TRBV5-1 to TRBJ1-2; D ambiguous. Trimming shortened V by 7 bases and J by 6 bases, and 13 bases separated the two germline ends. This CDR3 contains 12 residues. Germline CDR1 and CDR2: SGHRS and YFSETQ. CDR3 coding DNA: TGCGCCAGCGGCCAAAGCGGAAATGGCTACACCTTC. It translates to CASGQSGNGYTF.

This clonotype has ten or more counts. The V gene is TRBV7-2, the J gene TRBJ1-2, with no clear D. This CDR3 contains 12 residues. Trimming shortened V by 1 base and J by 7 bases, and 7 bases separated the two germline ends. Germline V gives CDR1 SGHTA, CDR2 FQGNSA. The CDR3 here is CASSLVRAGYTF. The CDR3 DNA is TGTGCCAGCAGCTTAGTACGTGCTGGCTACACCTTC.

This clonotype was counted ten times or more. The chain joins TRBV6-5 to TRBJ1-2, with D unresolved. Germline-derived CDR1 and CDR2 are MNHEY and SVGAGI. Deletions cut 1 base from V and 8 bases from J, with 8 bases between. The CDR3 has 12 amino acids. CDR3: CASSYFGKGYTF. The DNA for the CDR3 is TGTGCCAGCAGTTACTTCGGGAAAGGCTACACCTTC.

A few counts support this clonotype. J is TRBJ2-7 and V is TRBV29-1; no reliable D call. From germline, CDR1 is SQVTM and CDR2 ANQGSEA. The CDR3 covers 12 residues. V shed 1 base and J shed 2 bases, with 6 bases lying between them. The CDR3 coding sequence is TGCAGCGTTGAAGGAAAGGCCTACGAGCAGTACTTC. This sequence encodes CSVEGKAYEQYF.

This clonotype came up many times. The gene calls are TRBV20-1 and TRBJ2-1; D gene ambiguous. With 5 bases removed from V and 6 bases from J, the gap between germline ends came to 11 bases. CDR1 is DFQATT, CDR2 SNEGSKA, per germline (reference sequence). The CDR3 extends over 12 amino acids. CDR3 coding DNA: TGCAGTGCTCTCCCTATCGGCAATGAGCAGTTCTTC. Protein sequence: CSALPIGNEQFF.

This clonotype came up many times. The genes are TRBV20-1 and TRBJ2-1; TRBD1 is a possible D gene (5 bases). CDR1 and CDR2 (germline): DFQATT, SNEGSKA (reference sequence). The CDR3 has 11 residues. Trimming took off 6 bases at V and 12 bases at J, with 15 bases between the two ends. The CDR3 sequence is CSAIRGVGQFF. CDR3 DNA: TGCAGTGCCATTAGGGGCGTCGGGCAGTTCTTC.

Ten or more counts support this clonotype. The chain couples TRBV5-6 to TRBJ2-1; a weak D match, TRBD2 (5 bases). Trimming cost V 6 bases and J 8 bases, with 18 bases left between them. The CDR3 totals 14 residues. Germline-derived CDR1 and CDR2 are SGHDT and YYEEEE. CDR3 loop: CASISEAAGDEQFF. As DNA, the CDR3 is TGTGCCAGCATCTCTGAGGCGGCCGGGGATGAGCAGTTCTTC.

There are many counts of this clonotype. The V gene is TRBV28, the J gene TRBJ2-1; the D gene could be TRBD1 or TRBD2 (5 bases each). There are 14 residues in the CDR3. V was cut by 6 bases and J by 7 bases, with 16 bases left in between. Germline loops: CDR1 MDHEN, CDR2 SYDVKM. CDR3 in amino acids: CASRFLGTGNEQFF. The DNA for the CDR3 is TGTGCCAGCAGGTTCCTAGGGACCGGAAATGAGCAGTTCTTC. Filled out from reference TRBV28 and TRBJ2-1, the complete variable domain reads DVKVTQSSRYLVKRTGEKVFLECVQDMDHENMFWYRQDPGLGLRLIYFSYDVKMKEKGDIPEGYSVSREKKERFSLILESASTNQTSMYLCASRFLGTGNEQFFGPGTRLTVL.

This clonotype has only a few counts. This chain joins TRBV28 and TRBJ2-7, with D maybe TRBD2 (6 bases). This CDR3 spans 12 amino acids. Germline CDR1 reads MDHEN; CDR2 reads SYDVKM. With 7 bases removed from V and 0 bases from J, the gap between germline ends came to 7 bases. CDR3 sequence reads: CASIGSSYEQYF. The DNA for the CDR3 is TGTGCCAGCATCGGGAGCTCCTACGAGCAGTACTTC.

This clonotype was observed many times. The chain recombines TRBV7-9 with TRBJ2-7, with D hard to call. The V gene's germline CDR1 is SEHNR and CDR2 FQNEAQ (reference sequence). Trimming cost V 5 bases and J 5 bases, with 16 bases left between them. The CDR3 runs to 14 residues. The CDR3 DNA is TGTGCCAGCAGCCGAGACGGGCTCCCCAACGAGCAGTACTTC. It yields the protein CASSRDGLPNEQYF. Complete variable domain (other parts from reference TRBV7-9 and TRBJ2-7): DTGVSQNPRHKITKRGQNVTFRCDPISEHNRLYWYRQTLGQGPEFLTYFQNEAQLEKSRLLSDRFSAERPKGSFSTLEIQRTEQGDSAMYLCASSRDGLPNEQYFGPGTRLTVT.

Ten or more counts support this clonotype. CDR3 protein: CASSLTSGRKVYNEQFF. The CDR3 nucleotides are TGTGCCAGCAGTTTAACTAGCGGGAGGAAAGTATACAATGAGCAGTTCTTC. The chain is built from TRBV28 and TRBJ2-1, with 12 bases matching TRBD2. V lost 2 bases and J lost 4; bases outside the gene matches: 6. This CDR3 is 17 amino acids long. The germline CDR1 and CDR2 sequences are MDHEN and SYDVKM.

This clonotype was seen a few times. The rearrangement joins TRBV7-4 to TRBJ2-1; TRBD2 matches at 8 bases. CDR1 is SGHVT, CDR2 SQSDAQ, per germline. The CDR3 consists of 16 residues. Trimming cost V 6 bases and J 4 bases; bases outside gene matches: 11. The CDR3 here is CASRGQVAGGYNEQFF. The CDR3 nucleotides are TGTGCCAGCAGGGGGCAGGTCGCGGGGGGTTACAATGAGCAGTTCTTC.

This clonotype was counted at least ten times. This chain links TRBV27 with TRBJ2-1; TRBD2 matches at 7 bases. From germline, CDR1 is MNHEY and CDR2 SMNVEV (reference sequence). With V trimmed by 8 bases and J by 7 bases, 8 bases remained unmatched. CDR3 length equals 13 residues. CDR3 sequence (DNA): TGTGCCAGCGGGGGGGTCGACCTTAATGAGCAGTTCTTC. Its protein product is CASGGVDLNEQFF.

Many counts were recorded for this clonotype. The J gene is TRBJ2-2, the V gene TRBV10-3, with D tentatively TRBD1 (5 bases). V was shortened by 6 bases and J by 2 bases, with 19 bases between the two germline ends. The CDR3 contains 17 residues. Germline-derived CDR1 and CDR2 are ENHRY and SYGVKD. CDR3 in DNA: TGTGCCATCAGAACCACAGACAGTTTGGCTAACACCGGGGAGCTGTTTTTT. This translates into CAIRTTDSLANTGELFF.

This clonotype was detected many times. The CDR3 sequence: CASSLKGTANTEAFF. DNA for the CDR3: TGTGCCAGCAGCTTAAAAGGGACAGCGAACACTGAAGCTTTCTTT. The chain employs TRBV5-6 and TRBJ1-1; TRBD1 matches 7 bases. Per the germline V gene, CDR1 is SGHDT and CDR2 is YYEEEE. This CDR3 contains 15 residues. J lost 1 base, V lost 2 bases, and 5 bases had no gene match.

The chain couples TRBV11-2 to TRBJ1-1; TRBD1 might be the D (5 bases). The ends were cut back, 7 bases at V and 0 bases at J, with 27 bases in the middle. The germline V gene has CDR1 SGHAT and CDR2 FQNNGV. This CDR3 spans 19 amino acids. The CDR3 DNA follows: TGTGCCAGCATCAGAGCCCTGACAGAAGGCTGGGGGTTGAACACTGAAGCTTTCTTT. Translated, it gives CASIRALTEGWGLNTEAFF.

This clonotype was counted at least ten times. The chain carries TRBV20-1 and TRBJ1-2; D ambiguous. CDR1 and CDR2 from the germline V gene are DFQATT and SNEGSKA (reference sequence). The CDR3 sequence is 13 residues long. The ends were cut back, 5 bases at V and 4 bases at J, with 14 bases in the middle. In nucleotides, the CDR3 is TGCAGTGCTCCCGATTCCGGGCCCTATGGCTACACCTTC. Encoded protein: CSAPDSGPYGYTF.

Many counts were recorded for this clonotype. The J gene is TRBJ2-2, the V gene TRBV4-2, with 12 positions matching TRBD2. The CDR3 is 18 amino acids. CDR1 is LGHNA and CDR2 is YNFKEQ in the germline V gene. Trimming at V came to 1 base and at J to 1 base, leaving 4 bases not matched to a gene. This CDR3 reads CASSQVTSGGLNTGELFF. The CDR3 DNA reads TGTGCCAGCAGCCAAGTTACTAGCGGGGGGCTGAACACCGGGGAGCTGTTTTTT.

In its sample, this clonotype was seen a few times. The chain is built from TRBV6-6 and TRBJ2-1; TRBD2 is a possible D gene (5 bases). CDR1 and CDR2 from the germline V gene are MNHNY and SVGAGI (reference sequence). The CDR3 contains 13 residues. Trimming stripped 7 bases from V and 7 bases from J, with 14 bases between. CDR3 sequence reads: CASTPRDRNEQFF. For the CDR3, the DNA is TGTGCCAGCACTCCTCGGGATAGGAATGAGCAGTTCTTC.